These 29 T cell receptor beta chains share one sample of origin, sequenced in a study of T cell repertoires in MIS-A myocarditis. Here immunoSEQ multiplex PCR was the method, and the copy in TCRdb shows in-frame clones only, minus some. The data contain 6,600 or so clones, 78% of them singletons. The sample taken for sequencing was right inferior lung lobe tissue obtained at autopsy. The receptors originated from a man aged 18 to 30 with fulminant myocarditis from multisystem inflammatory syndrome in adults (MIS-A) after COVID-19.

The rearrangement links TRBV30 to TRBJ2-4; the match to TRBD1 covers 7 bases. CDR1 and CDR2 from the germline V gene are GTSNPN and SVGIG (reference sequence). With V trimmed by 5 bases and J by 0 bases, 7 bases remained unmatched. The CDR3 totals 15 residues. The CDR3 spells CAWRQGAGAKNIQYF. In DNA, the CDR3 is TGTGCCTGGCGACAGGGAGCCGGAGCCAAAAACATTCAGTACTTC. The whole variable domain, filled in from reference TRBV30 and TRBJ2-4, reads SQTIHQWPATLVQPVGSPLSLECTVEGTSNPNLYWYRQAAGRGLQLLFYSVGIGQISSEVPQNLSASRPQDRQFILSSKKLLLSDSGFYLCAWRQGAGAKNIQYFGAGTRLSVL.

V usage is TRBV9 and J usage is TRBJ2-3; D gene uncertain. Deletions cut 3 bases from V and 0 bases from J, with 8 bases between. CDR3 length: 14 residues. Germline V gives CDR1 SGDLS, CDR2 YYNGEE. The CDR3 DNA reads TGTGCCAGCAGCGCCTATCACAGCACAGATACGCAGTATTTT. Its translation: CASSAYHSTDTQYF.

The chain recombines TRBV7-6 with TRBJ2-3, with D perhaps matching TRBD2 (5 bases). With 1 base removed from V and 5 bases from J, the gap between germline ends came to 13 bases. Germline CDR1 reads SGHVS; CDR2 reads FNYEAQ. The CDR3 spans 15 residues. Here the CDR3 DNA reads TGTGCCAGCAGCTTAGTCGGAATACTAGAAGATACGCAGTATTTT. The encoded protein is CASSLVGILEDTQYF. Full variable domain (missing parts from reference TRBV7-6 and TRBJ2-3): GAGVSQSPRYKVTKRGQDVALRCDPISGHVSLYWYRQALGQGPEFLTYFNYEAQQDKSGLPNDRFSAERPEGSISTLTIQRTEQRDSAMYRCASSLVGILEDTQYFGPGTRLTVL.

This chain connects TRBV5-5 to TRBJ1-4; no definite D call. V lost 0 bases and J lost 4, with 10 bases in between. Looked up from germline, CDR1 is SGHKS and CDR2 is YYEKEE (reference sequence). The CDR3 has 15 residues. The CDR3 DNA is TGTGCCAGCAGCTTGGTAGAACTCCTTAATGAAAAACTGTTTTTT. Residues: CASSLVELLNEKLFF.

This chain connects TRBV7-2 to TRBJ2-7, with 8 bases identical to TRBD1. Losses at the gene ends were 6 bases for V and 0 bases for J; bases not matched to a gene: 7. CDR1 is SGHTA and CDR2 is FQGNSA in the germline V gene. The CDR3 has 15 amino acids. Written as DNA, the CDR3 is TGTGCCAGCAGTTTGACGGGACAGGTCTCCTACGAGCAGTACTTC. This codes for CASSLTGQVSYEQYF.

This clone appeared a few times. The chain joins TRBV20-1 to TRBJ2-7, with 12 bases matching TRBD2. Germline V gene lookup returns CDR1 DFQATT and CDR2 SNEGSKA (reference sequence). This CDR3 has 14 amino acids. The trim removed 3 bases at V and 4 bases at J, leaving 4 bases unmatched. For the CDR3, the DNA is TGCAGTGCTAGTCGACTAGCGGGAGAATACGAGCAGTACTTC. Its translation: CSASRLAGEYEQYF.

The J gene is TRBJ1-4, the V gene TRBV6-2 or TRBV6-3; unclear D gene. V lost 3 bases and J lost 6, with 11 bases in between. The CDR3 extends over 14 amino acids. Germline CDR1 MNHEY, CDR2 SVGEGT. Here the CDR3 reads CASSYAGPDEKLFF. CDR3 nucleotide sequence: TGTGCCAGCAGTTATGCCGGGCCTGATGAAAAACTGTTTTTT.

This clone turned up a few times. The gene calls are TRBV4-1 and TRBJ1-2; tentative D call: TRBD1 (6 bases). The ends were cut back, 2 bases at V and 6 bases at J, with 10 bases in the middle. Germline lookup yields CDR1 MGHRA and CDR2 YSYEKL. The CDR3 has 13 residues. CDR3 in amino acids: CASSQFPGDGYTF. In nucleotides, the CDR3 is TGCGCCAGCAGCCAATTCCCAGGGGATGGCTACACCTTC.

This clone has just a few counts. The chain uses TRBV11-2 and TRBJ1-2; D uncertain. V was pared by 0 bases and J by 8 bases, with 10 bases between. Germline V gene sequence: CDR1 SGHAT, CDR2 FQNNGV. The length of the CDR3 is 13 residues. CDR3 residues: CASSLDPSGGYTF. In DNA, the CDR3 is TGTGCCAGCAGCTTAGATCCGTCAGGCGGCTACACCTTC.

The V call is TRBV5-1, the J call TRBJ1-1; TRBD1 aligns across 8 bases. V trimming: 2 bases; J trimming: 4 bases; junction bases outside the gene matches: 4. The germline CDR1 and CDR2 sequences are SGHRS and YFSETQ. The CDR3 has 14 residues. CDR3 in amino acids: CASSLETGVTEAFF. The CDR3 bases are TGCGCCAGCAGCTTAGAGACAGGGGTCACTGAAGCTTTCTTT.

The chain's CDR3 is CASSVGTDSSGELFF. As DNA, the CDR3 is TGTGCCAGCAGCGTAGGGACTGACTCTTCCGGGGAGCTGTTTTTT. The chain employs TRBV9 and TRBJ2-2, with D perhaps TRBD2 (5 bases). CDR3 size: 15 residues. Germline V gene sequence: CDR1 SGDLS, CDR2 YYNGEE. Trimming removed 0 bases from V and 6 bases from J, with 12 bases in between.

This clone was detected a few times. This chain connects TRBV4-1 to TRBJ2-7; D is unclear. The CDR3 spans 15 residues. The germline V and J ends were trimmed by 0 bases and 5 bases, with 14 bases remaining between them. Per germline, CDR1 MGHRA and CDR2 YSYEKL. The CDR3 here is CASSQEGRSTDEQYF. Here the CDR3 DNA reads TGCGCCAGCAGCCAAGAGGGCAGATCCACGGACGAGCAGTACTTC.

A single count supports this clone. The chain links TRBV7-2 to TRBJ2-1; the D is unclear. V dropped 0 bases and J dropped 12 bases, with 12 bases sitting between them. This CDR3 contains 13 residues. CDR1 and CDR2 (germline): SGHTA, FQGNSA. The CDR3 here is CASSLAFSQPQFF. CDR3 coding DNA: TGTGCCAGCAGCTTAGCGTTTAGCCAGCCGCAGTTCTTC.

This clone is labeled as large. This rearrangement joins TRBV6-6 to TRBJ1-1, with D hard to call. Germline CDR1 and CDR2: MNHNY and SVGAGI (reference sequence). V gave up 4 bases and J gave up 4 bases, with 7 bases separating them. The CDR3 has 12 residues. The CDR3, as DNA: TGTGCCAGCAGTTCCAGTAGCACTGAAGCTTTCTTT. Translation gives CASSSSSTEAFF.

The rearrangement links TRBV14 to TRBJ2-7, with D possibly matching TRBD1 (6 bases). Trimming shortened V by 4 bases and J by 7 bases, and 14 bases separated the two germline ends. The CDR3 contains 13 residues. Germline V gene lookup returns CDR1 SGHDN and CDR2 FVKESK. Here the CDR3 reads CASSLFTGKEQYF. As DNA, the CDR3 is TGTGCCAGCAGCCTTTTCACAGGGAAGGAGCAGTACTTC. The full variable domain, its missing parts supplied by reference TRBV14 and TRBJ2-7, is EAGVTQFPSHSVIEKGQTVTLRCDPISGHDNLYWYRRVMGKEIKFLLHFVKESKQDESGMPNNRFLAERTGGTYSTLKVQPAELEDSGVYFCASSLFTGKEQYFGPGTRLTVT.

The chain links TRBV10-3 to TRBJ1-1; unclear D gene. Germline CDR1 and CDR2: ENHRY and SYGVKD. There are 14 residues in the CDR3. V lost 4 bases, J lost 1 base, and 10 bases lay in between. The CDR3 DNA reads as TGTGCCATCAGTGCGAACTACGGGAACACTGAAGCTTTCTTT. Its protein is CAISANYGNTEAFF.

V is TRBV6-2 or TRBV6-3 and J is TRBJ2-7, with no clear D. CDR3 length: 16 amino acids. The germline V gene encodes CDR1 MNHEY and CDR2 SVGEGT. V was shortened by 0 bases and J by 3 bases, with 15 bases between the two germline ends. The CDR3 nucleotides read TGTGCCAGCAGTTACTCGAAGAGATGGGATTTCTACGAGCAGTACTTC. This translates into CASSYSKRWDFYEQYF.

V is TRBV2 and J is TRBJ1-5, with a tentative D call TRBD1 (6 bases). V shed 0 bases and J shed 7 bases, with 13 bases lying between them. The CDR3 has 15 amino acids. Germline V gene lookup returns CDR1 SNHLY and CDR2 FYNNEI. This CDR3 is CASSEARGAGQPQHF. In DNA, the CDR3 is TGTGCCAGCAGTGAAGCTAGGGGGGCAGGCCAGCCCCAGCATTTT.

This clone was recorded only once. A junction end diverges from the germline sequence, so it may reflect a read error. The chain employs TRBV7-9 and TRBJ2-7, with 7 bases lining up with TRBD2. The length of the CDR3 is 15 residues. CDR1 SEHNR and CDR2 FQNEAQ come from the germline V gene (reference sequence). CDR3 amino acids: CASSLFSGVNYEQYF. The DNA for the CDR3 is TGTGCCAGCAGCTTATTCAGCGGGGTCAATTACGAGCAGTATTTC.

The rearrangement joins TRBV9 to TRBJ1-1, with a tentative D call TRBD1 (5 bases). The length of the CDR3 is 13 residues. Germline CDR1 and CDR2: SGDLS and YYNGEE. V was pared by 4 bases and J by 6 bases, with 13 bases between. This CDR3 is CASSRTGGAEAFF. DNA for the CDR3: TGTGCCAGCAGCCGCACAGGAGGGGCTGAAGCTTTCTTT.

This chain connects TRBV4-1 to TRBJ1-5, with D hard to call. This CDR3 is built from 14 residues. Trimming removed 0 bases at V and 3 bases at J, with 6 bases between. Germline V gene lookup returns CDR1 MGHRA and CDR2 YSYEKL. Written as DNA, the CDR3 is TGCGCCAGCAGCCAAGATGGGGACAATCAGCCCCAGCATTTT. Translation: CASSQDGDNQPQHF.

The chain carries TRBV12-3 or TRBV12-4 and TRBJ1-1, with D hard to call. This CDR3 is built from 13 residues. V was clipped by 6 bases and J by 6 bases, with 14 bases between them. The CDR3 sequence is CASRGRRRPEAFF. Written as DNA, the CDR3 is TGTGCCAGCAGGGGCCGGAGGCGTCCTGAAGCTTTCTTT.

The gene calls are TRBV27 and TRBJ2-7; D is undetermined. Germline CDR1 reads MNHEY; CDR2 reads SMNVEV (reference sequence). This CDR3 has 15 amino acids. Trimming stripped 2 bases from V and 6 bases from J, with 17 bases between. CDR3 residues: CASSLGGTVTSEQYF. In DNA form, the CDR3 reads TGTGCCAGCAGTTTAGGCGGCACGGTCACGAGCGAGCAGTACTTC.

This clone was picked up a small number of times. This chain links TRBV7-9 with TRBJ1-2, with a possible D match to TRBD1 (5 bases). V lost 3 bases and J 5 bases, leaving 7 bases between the germline ends. Germline assignment: CDR1 SEHNR and CDR2 FQNEAQ (reference sequence). This CDR3 has 12 amino acids. The DNA for the CDR3 is TGTGCCAGCAGCTTTGGGGGGTATGGCTACACCTTC. This encodes CASSFGGYGYTF.

The chain uses TRBV4-2 and TRBJ1-1; TRBD1 matches at 7 bases. The CDR3 runs to 15 residues. Germline assignment: CDR1 LGHNA and CDR2 YNFKEQ. With V trimmed by 0 bases and J by 1 base, 2 bases remained unmatched. The CDR3 protein is CASSQDRTGNTEAFF. The CDR3 bases are TGTGCCAGCAGCCAAGACCGGACAGGGAACACTGAAGCTTTCTTT.

This clone occurred once. J is TRBJ1-6 and V is TRBV28; a weak D match, TRBD1 (5 bases). This CDR3 has 16 residues. V was trimmed by 5 bases and J by 3 bases, leaving 14 bases between them. Germline lookup yields CDR1 MDHEN and CDR2 SYDVKM. CDR3 residues: CASSDTGEIYNSPLHF. CDR3 sequence (DNA): TGTGCCAGCAGTGACACAGGTGAAATCTATAATTCACCCCTCCACTTT.

The rearrangement uses TRBV6-2 or TRBV6-3 and TRBJ1-5, with D perhaps TRBD1 (6 bases). V was shortened by 2 bases and J by 1 base, with 21 bases between the two germline ends. The CDR3 contains 19 residues. Germline assignment: CDR1 MNHEY and CDR2 SVGEGT. CDR3 region: CASSYDLSVGGWSNQPQHF. The CDR3 DNA sequence: TGTGCCAGCAGTTACGATTTGTCCGTGGGGGGCTGGAGCAATCAGCCCCAGCATTTT.

The chain couples TRBV28 to TRBJ1-2; possible D gene TRBD1, 5 bases. The CDR3 is 15 amino acids. CDR1 and CDR2 (germline): MDHEN, SYDVKM. With 6 bases removed from V and 1 base from J, the gap between germline ends came to 15 bases. CDR3 loop: CASSFSLQGNYGYTF. The CDR3 DNA is TGTGCCAGCAGCTTTTCTTTGCAGGGTAACTATGGCTACACCTTC.

This rearrangement joins TRBV7-9 to TRBJ2-5; 9 nucleotides match TRBD2. In germline, CDR1 is SEHNR, CDR2 FQNEAQ (reference sequence). Losses at the gene ends were 4 bases for V and 3 bases for J; bases not matched to a gene: 9. The CDR3 contains 16 residues. CDR3 region: CASSSEKTSGKETQYF. In DNA, the CDR3 is TGTGCCAGCAGCTCCGAAAAGACTAGCGGAAAAGAGACCCAGTACTTC.